Reported below is one T cell receptor (beta chain). The sample originates from a study of T cell responses to AZD1222 COVID-19 vaccine. Sequencing was performed with immunoSEQ multiplex PCR; in TCRdb, only in-frame clones are kept and a portion is missing. The sample lists about 96,000 clones, approximately 89% occurring once. The TCR comes from an adult in good health. The sequencing here drew on peripheral blood, taken on day 0 of MenACWY control vaccination.

The CDR3 loop is CASKLAGGDTQYF. CDR3 coding DNA: TGTGCCAGCAAACTAGCGGGAGGAGATACGCAGTATTTT. The gene calls are TRBV6-5 and TRBJ2-3, with 12 bases identical to TRBD2. The trim removed 7 bases at V and 5 bases at J, leaving 1 base unmatched. Germline V CDR1 and CDR2: MNHEY, SVGAGI. This CDR3 has 13 residues.